This passage covers 17 T cell receptor beta chains from one sample sequenced in a study of T cell changes during pregnancy in multiple sclerosis. The table came from immunoSEQ multiplex PCR; TCRdb's copy has only in-frame clones and leaves some out. The sample records almost 95,000 clones, 92% being singletons. The source was peripheral blood, collected in the first trimester of pregnancy. These receptors originate from a female donor with multiple sclerosis, enrolled in a pregnancy study.

The gene calls are TRBV29-1 and TRBJ2-1; TRBD2 is a possible D gene (6 bases). Germline values: CDR1 SQVTM, CDR2 ANQGSEA. Between the trimmed V and J ends, which lost 7 bases and 7 bases, there was a span of 23 bases. This CDR3 spans 15 amino acids. The DNA for the CDR3 is TGCAGCGCCGTACCCCGGGAGAGTGGTTGGAATGAGCAGTTCTTC. This encodes CSAVPRESGWNEQFF.

This clone appeared a single time. This rearrangement joins TRBV7-6 to TRBJ2-1, with D perhaps TRBD2 (5 bases). CDR1 is SGHVS, CDR2 FNYEAQ, per germline. The CDR3 loop spans 15 amino acids. V was trimmed by 5 bases and J by 3 bases, leaving 14 bases between them. The chain's CDR3 is CASSPASGGYNEQFF. In DNA, the CDR3 is TGTGCCAGCAGCCCTGCGTCAGGAGGCTACAATGAGCAGTTCTTC.

The chain has TRBV4-1 and TRBJ1-2; D unresolved. The CDR3 covers 13 residues. V was clipped by 4 bases and J by 0 bases, with 6 bases between them. Germline V gene data show CDR1 as MGHRA and CDR2 as YSYEKL. The CDR3 is CASSPPTNYGYTF. CDR3 nucleotide sequence: TGCGCCAGCAGCCCTCCTACTAACTATGGCTACACCTTC.

The chain joins TRBV27 to TRBJ1-2, with D uncertain. This CDR3 contains 14 residues. The germline gives CDR1 MNHEY, CDR2 SMNVEV (reference sequence). V lost 1 base, J lost 3 bases, and 9 bases lay in between. CDR3 sequence reads: CASSLLGRDYGYTF. Here the CDR3 DNA reads TGTGCCAGCAGTTTATTGGGCAGAGACTATGGCTACACCTTC.

As to this clone: This same CDR3 is encoded by further DNA sequences in the sample. This chain's CDR3 is CASSLSRNTEAFF. The DNA of the CDR3 is TGTGCCAGCAGTTTAAGCCGGAACACTGAAGCTTTCTTT. V usage is TRBV27 and J usage is TRBJ1-1; unclear D gene. The germline V gene has CDR1 MNHEY and CDR2 SMNVEV (reference sequence). V dropped 2 bases and J dropped 1 base, with 5 bases sitting between them. This CDR3 contains 13 residues.

J is TRBJ2-2 and V is TRBV5-6; 10 bases are shared with TRBD1. Germline V lookup: CDR1 SGHDT, CDR2 YYEEEE. V was clipped by 1 base and J by 3 bases; unmatched bases: 6. The CDR3 is 17 residues long. CDR3 residues: CASSLYGQGGDTGELFF. The CDR3 DNA follows: TGTGCCAGCAGCTTGTACGGACAGGGGGGGGACACCGGGGAGCTGTTTTTT.

This chain uses TRBV4-3 with TRBJ1-1; D may be TRBD1 (5 bases). The germline gives CDR1 LGHNA, CDR2 YSLEER. The ends were cut back, 4 bases at V and 6 bases at J, with 12 bases in the middle. The CDR3 sequence is 13 residues long. The CDR3 here is CASSPRRGSEAFF. The CDR3 DNA sequence: TGCGCCAGCAGCCCACGGCGGGGGTCTGAAGCTTTCTTT.

The genes are TRBV30 and TRBJ2-3; TRBD1 might be the D (6 bases). Trimming pared 4 bases from V and 0 bases from J, leaving 14 bases between. Germline V gives CDR1 GTSNPN, CDR2 SVGIG (reference sequence). The CDR3 length is 15 residues. The CDR3, as DNA: TGTGCCTGGACCGGGACACCAACTAGCACAGATACGCAGTATTTT. It encodes CAWTGTPTSTDTQYF.

The chain links TRBV29-1 to TRBJ2-3; a weak D match, TRBD1 (7 bases). V lost 2 bases to trimming and J lost 0 bases, with 21 bases between them. CDR3 length: 18 residues. Germline CDR1 and CDR2: SQVTM and ANQGSEA. CDR3 residues: CSVEHGGTAEFSTDTQYF. Written as DNA, the CDR3 is TGCAGCGTTGAACATGGGGGGACAGCCGAGTTTAGCACAGATACGCAGTATTTT.

J is TRBJ1-5 and V is TRBV5-1; 8 bases are a match to TRBD1. The CDR3 has 14 residues. Germline V lookup: CDR1 SGHRS, CDR2 YFSETQ. Trimming removed 4 bases from V and 3 bases from J; junction bases left unmatched: 3. The CDR3 bases are TGCGCCAGCAGCCCGGACAGGGACAATCAGCCCCAGCATTTT. This sequence encodes CASSPDRDNQPQHF.

The chain has TRBV15 and TRBJ2-3; maybe TRBD1 (6 bases). The CDR3 has 13 amino acids. Trimming removed 0 bases from V and 10 bases from J, with 11 bases in between. CDR1 LNHNV and CDR2 YYDKDF come from the germline V gene (reference sequence). The CDR3 nucleotides are TGTGCCACCAGCAGAGATAGGGACATGGCGCAGTATTTT. Protein: CATSRDRDMAQYF.

The chain employs TRBV27 and TRBJ1-1, with D possibly TRBD1 on 5 matching bases. Germline V gene sequence: CDR1 MNHEY, CDR2 SMNVEV (reference sequence). The CDR3 is 14 residues long. Trimming cost V 3 bases and J 5 bases, with 13 bases left between them. The CDR3 spells CASSFHRLGTEAFF. Written as DNA, the CDR3 is TGTGCCAGCAGTTTTCACAGGCTGGGGACTGAAGCTTTCTTT.

The chain joins TRBV20-1 to TRBJ2-7, with 7 nucleotides matching TRBD2. Germline loops: CDR1 DFQATT, CDR2 SNEGSKA (reference sequence). The ends lost 7 bases at V and 7 bases at J; junction bases unmatched: 7. The CDR3 runs to 11 residues. In DNA form, the CDR3 reads TGCAGTGGGATCCAGGGAGGGGAGCAGTACTTC. This encodes CSGIQGGEQYF.

The CDR3 sequence is CASSLSAGINEQFF. As DNA, the CDR3 is TGTGCCAGCAGCCTATCCGCGGGGATCAATGAGCAGTTCTTC. The chain recombines TRBV6-6 with TRBJ2-1, with D tentatively TRBD2 (6 bases). CDR1 is MNHNY and CDR2 is SVGAGI in the germline V gene (reference sequence). The V and J ends lost 6 bases and 6 bases respectively, with 15 bases between them. The CDR3 runs to 14 residues.

This clone was seen a single time. The chain joins TRBV30 to TRBJ2-3; D gene uncertain. CDR1 and CDR2 from the germline V gene are GTSNPN and SVGIG (reference sequence). V was pared by 0 bases and J by 2 bases, with 6 bases between. CDR3 size: 13 residues. The CDR3 DNA is TGTGCCTGGAGTGTCCGACTCACAGATACGCAGTATTTT. It codes for CAWSVRLTDTQYF. Combining the CDR3 with reference TRBV30 and TRBJ2-3 gives the whole variable domain SQTIHQWPATLVQPVGSPLSLECTVEGTSNPNLYWYRQAAGRGLQLLFYSVGIGQISSEVPQNLSASRPQDRQFILSSKKLLLSDSGFYLCAWSVRLTDTQYFGPGTRLTVL.

This rearrangement joins TRBV5-4 to TRBJ2-5; D unresolved. The CDR3 consists of 14 residues. Trimming took 0 bases from V and 1 from J, leaving 7 bases between them. Germline V lookup: CDR1 SGHNT, CDR2 YYREEE (reference sequence). This chain's CDR3 is CASSLDGFQETQYF. Written as DNA, the CDR3 is TGTGCCAGCAGCTTGGACGGTTTCCAAGAGACCCAGTACTTC.

The chain recombines TRBV30 with TRBJ1-1; D is unresolved. The V end lost 2 bases, the J end lost 1 base, and 8 bases lay between the germline ends. The CDR3 extends over 13 amino acids. CDR1 is GTSNPN and CDR2 is SVGIG in the germline V gene (reference sequence). As DNA, the CDR3 is TGTGCCTGGAGTAGCTATTGGAACACTGAAGCTTTCTTT. Protein product: CAWSSYWNTEAFF.